This T cell receptor (beta chain) is from a study of cytomegalovirus exposure and HLA in healthy donors. Study results and caveats: Cytomegalovirus status, reportedly, was diagnosed with high specificity and sensitivity by the classifier. Several of the most significant clusters appeared, in a later analysis, to be linked to common viral pathogens.

As to this clone: Antigen specificity is unknown.

Germline trimming cut 5 bases from V and 8 bases from J; bases unmatched to any gene: 6. The CDR3 sequence is 13 residues long. CDR1 and CDR2 (germline): SGHTA, FQGTGA. With 60 Vbeta and 13 Jbeta primers, the PCR was carried out. Authors' methods: In a later analysis, of around 85 million unique beta chains, some 10 million appeared in at least two donors. Assay: immunoSEQ multiplex PCR; the TCRdb copy retains only in-frame clones and omits some. V, J and clone size derive from that table, while D and trimming were established from the DNA sequence. The repertoire holds about 170,000 clones, with approximately 80% as singletons. All donors participated as healthy donors of bone marrow.

The rearrangement joins TRBV7-3 to TRBJ1-1, with 9 bases that match TRBD1. The TCR sequence derives from a female donor in good health and CMV-seronegative. What was sequenced was PBMCs. The chain's CDR3 is CASSRQGGTEAFF. CDR3 coding DNA: TGTGCCAGCAGCCGACAGGGGGGCACGGAAGCTTTCTTT.